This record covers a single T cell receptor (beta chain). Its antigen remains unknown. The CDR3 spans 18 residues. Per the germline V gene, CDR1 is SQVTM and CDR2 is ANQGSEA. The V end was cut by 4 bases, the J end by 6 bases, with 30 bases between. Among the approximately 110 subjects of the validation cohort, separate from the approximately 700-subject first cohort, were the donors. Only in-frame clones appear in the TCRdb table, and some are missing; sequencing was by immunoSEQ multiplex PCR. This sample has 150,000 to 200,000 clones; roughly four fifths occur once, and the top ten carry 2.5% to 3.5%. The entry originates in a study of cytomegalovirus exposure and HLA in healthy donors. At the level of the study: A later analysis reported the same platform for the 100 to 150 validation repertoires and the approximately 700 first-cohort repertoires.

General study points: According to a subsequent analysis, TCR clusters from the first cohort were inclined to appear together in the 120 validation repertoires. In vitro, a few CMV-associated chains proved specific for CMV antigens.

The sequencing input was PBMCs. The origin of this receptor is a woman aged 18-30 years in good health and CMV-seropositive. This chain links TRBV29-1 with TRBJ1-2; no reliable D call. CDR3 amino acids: CSVGREDFPLHDANGYTF. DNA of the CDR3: TGCAGCGTTGGCCGGGAGGATTTCCCCCTCCACGACGCTAATGGCTACACCTTC.